This T cell receptor (beta chain) is from a study of blood T cell repertoires in COVID-19. Enrolled through a virtual design, the participants were between about 18 and 100 years of age and came from about two dozen US areas. Recovery among Cohort 3 donors was established by two negative PCRs, clearance, or symptom resolution. Authors' data handling: Amplification of reference gene primers provided the estimated nucleated cell counts. Clones were sequenced by immunoSEQ multiplex PCR, and TCRdb holds only the in-frame ones, with some missing. V and J calls and clone size are given by that table; D and trimming were obtained from the DNA. The sample comprises about 250,000 clones, about 88% of which are singletons, and less than 3% rests with the top ten. V was pared by 6 bases and J by 2 bases, with 7 bases between. Germline values: CDR1 MNHEY, CDR2 SMNVEV (reference sequence). The CDR3 contains 12 residues.

This clone was observed once. The sequence derives from a woman between 50 and 59 years old who had recovered from COVID-19. The J gene is TRBJ1-2, the V gene TRBV27; no clear D. Sequencing was carried out using PBMCs or T cells enriched from blood (not recorded which). CDR3 sequence (DNA): TGTGCCAGCAGAACAGAGAACTATGGCTACACCTTC. This encodes CASRTENYGYTF.